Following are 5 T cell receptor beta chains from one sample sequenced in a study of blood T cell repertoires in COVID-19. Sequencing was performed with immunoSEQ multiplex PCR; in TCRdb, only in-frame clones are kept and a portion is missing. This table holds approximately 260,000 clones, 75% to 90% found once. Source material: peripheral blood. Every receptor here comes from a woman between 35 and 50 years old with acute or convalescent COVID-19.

CDR3 DNA sequence: TGTGCCAGCTCACCAGGCAGGGGGCTAGATGGCTACACCTTC. Translated: CASSPGRGLDGYTF. The chain employs TRBV18 and TRBJ1-2; 8 nucleotides agree with TRBD1. The CDR3 spans 14 residues. The ends lost 2 bases at V and 6 bases at J; junction bases unmatched: 5. The germline V gene encodes CDR1 KGHSH and CDR2 LQKENI.

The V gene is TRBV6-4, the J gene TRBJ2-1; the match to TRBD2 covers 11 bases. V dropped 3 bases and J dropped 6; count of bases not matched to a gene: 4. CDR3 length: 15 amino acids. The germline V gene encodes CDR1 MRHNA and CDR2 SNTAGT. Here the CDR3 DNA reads TGTGCCAGCAGTGATGTAGCGGGGGGGCCCAATGAGCAGTTCTTC. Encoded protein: CASSDVAGGPNEQFF.

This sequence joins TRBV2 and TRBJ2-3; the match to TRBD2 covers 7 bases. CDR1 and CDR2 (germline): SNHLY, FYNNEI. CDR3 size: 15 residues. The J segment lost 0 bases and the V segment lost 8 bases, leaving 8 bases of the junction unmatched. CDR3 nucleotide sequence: TGTGCCAGCGAGGGGCGGGGGAGTAGCACAGATACGCAGTATTTT. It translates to CASEGRGSSTDTQYF.

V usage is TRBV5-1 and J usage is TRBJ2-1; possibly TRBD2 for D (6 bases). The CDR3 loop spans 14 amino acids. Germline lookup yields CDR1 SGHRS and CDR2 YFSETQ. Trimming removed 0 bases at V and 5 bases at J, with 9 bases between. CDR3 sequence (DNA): TGCGCCAGCAGCTTGGTCGCGGGGAACAATGAGCAGTTCTTC. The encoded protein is CASSLVAGNNEQFF. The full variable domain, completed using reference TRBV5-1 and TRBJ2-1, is KAGVTQTPRYLIKTRGQQVTLSCSPISGHRSVSWYQQTPGQGLQFLFEYFSETQRNKGNFPGRFSGRQFSNSRSEMNVSTLELGDSALYLCASSLVAGNNEQFFGPGTRLTVL.

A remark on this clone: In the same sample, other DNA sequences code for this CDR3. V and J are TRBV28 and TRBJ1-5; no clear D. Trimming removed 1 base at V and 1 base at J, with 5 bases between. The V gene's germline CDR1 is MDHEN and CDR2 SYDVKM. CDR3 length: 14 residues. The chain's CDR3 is CASSLLQSNQPQHF. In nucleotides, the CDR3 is TGTGCCAGCAGTTTATTACAGAGCAATCAGCCCCAGCATTTT. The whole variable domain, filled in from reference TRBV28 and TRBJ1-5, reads DVKVTQSSRYLVKRTGEKVFLECVQDMDHENMFWYRQDPGLGLRLIYFSYDVKMKEKGDIPEGYSVSREKKERFSLILESASTNQTSMYLCASSLLQSNQPQHFGDGTRLSIL.